The 14 T cell receptor beta chains reported below all come from one sample, sequenced in a study of blood T cell repertoires in COVID-19. Using immunoSEQ multiplex PCR, the repertoire was profiled, and TCRdb retains in-frame clones only, with some absent. The top ten hold approximately 6.2% of the sample, which has over 35,000 clones, approximately 71% seen once. Source material: peripheral blood. The source of these receptors is an elderly man with acute or convalescent COVID-19.

The V call is TRBV10-3, the J call TRBJ2-6; 8 bases are a match to TRBD2. CDR1 and CDR2 from the germline V gene are ENHRY and SYGVKD. The CDR3 runs 16 residues. V shed 7 bases, J shed 1 base, and the junction held 6 bases outside the gene matches. CDR3 DNA sequence: TGTGCCATCACGGGCGGGGGGCAATCTGGGGCCAACGTCCTGACTTTC. As protein: CAITGGGQSGANVLTF.

V and J are TRBV5-1 and TRBJ1-2, with a tentative D call TRBD1 (6 bases). With 0 bases removed from V and 8 bases from J, the gap between germline ends came to 14 bases. Germline V gene sequence: CDR1 SGHRS, CDR2 YFSETQ. The CDR3 has 14 amino acids. The CDR3 reads CASSLDQGNEGYTF. CDR3 bases: TGCGCCAGCAGCTTGGACCAGGGGAACGAGGGCTACACCTTC.

This sequence joins TRBV6-6 and TRBJ1-1; 9 bases agree with TRBD1. Germline trimming cut 2 bases from V and 6 bases from J; bases unmatched to any gene: 1. Germline V CDR1 and CDR2: MNHNY, SVGAGI (reference sequence). The CDR3 runs 13 residues. CDR3 amino acids: CASSYDRGAEAFF. The CDR3 nucleotides read TGTGCCAGCAGTTACGACAGGGGGGCTGAAGCTTTCTTT.

J is TRBJ2-2 and V is TRBV7-9; 9 bases line up with TRBD2. The CDR3 runs 15 residues. J lost 4 bases, V lost 2 bases, and 2 bases had no gene match. Per germline, CDR1 SEHNR and CDR2 FQNEAQ (reference sequence). The CDR3 spells CASSLLAGSTGELFF. The CDR3 nucleotides read TGTGCCAGCAGCTTACTAGCGGGGTCCACCGGGGAGCTGTTTTTT.

This clone was counted only a few times. The V call is TRBV7-6, the J call TRBJ2-7; no firm D call. The CDR3 length is 12 residues. CDR1 SGHVS and CDR2 FNYEAQ come from the germline V gene. With 5 bases removed from V and 6 bases from J, the gap between germline ends came to 11 bases. CDR3 DNA: TGTGCCAGCAGCCCCCCCTCGGGCGAGCAGTACTTC. It is translated as CASSPPSGEQYF.

The sample holds a few counts of this clone. This chain connects TRBV7-3 to TRBJ2-3, with TRBD2 matching over 11 bases. In germline, CDR1 is SGHTA, CDR2 FQGTGA. The length of the CDR3 is 17 residues. V was pared by 5 bases and J by 0 bases, with 7 bases of the junction left unmatched. The CDR3 bases are TGTGCCAGCAGCCCCGGGACTAGCGGCCGAAGCACAGATACGCAGTATTTT. This codes for CASSPGTSGRSTDTQYF.

This clone was counted once. The chain links TRBV4-3 to TRBJ2-1; TRBD1 might be the D (5 bases). Germline loops: CDR1 LGHNA, CDR2 YSLEER. V dropped 0 bases and J dropped 6 bases, with 15 bases sitting between them. The CDR3 has 16 residues. The CDR3, as DNA: TGCGCCAGCAGCCAAGATCTGGCAATCCAGGGCAATGAGCAGTTCTTC. It codes for CASSQDLAIQGNEQFF.

J is TRBJ1-5 and V is TRBV2; possibly TRBD1 for D (6 bases). Trimming left V 5 bases short and J 0 bases short, with 11 bases between. The CDR3 has 15 residues. Per the germline V gene, CDR1 is SNHLY and CDR2 is FYNNEI. The CDR3 sequence: CASSTGLDSNQPQHF. In DNA, the CDR3 is TGTGCCAGCAGTACAGGGTTGGATAGCAATCAGCCCCAGCATTTT. The full variable domain, rest sourced from reference TRBV2 and TRBJ1-5, is EPEVTQTPSHQVTQMGQEVILRCVPISNHLYFYWYRQILGQKVEFLVSFYNNEISEKSEIFDDQFSVERPDGSNFTLKIRSTKLEDSAMYFCASSTGLDSNQPQHFGDGTRLSIL.

The chain combines TRBV19 with TRBJ1-1; 10 nucleotides agree with TRBD1. The CDR3 is 17 residues long. Germline CDR1 and CDR2: LNHDA and SQIVND (reference sequence). The J segment lost 0 bases and the V segment lost 5 bases, leaving 9 bases of the junction unmatched. CDR3 region: CASSGRGTGELNTEAFF. CDR3 DNA: TGTGCCAGTAGTGGGCGGGGGACAGGGGAATTGAACACTGAAGCTTTCTTT. The variable domain in full, completed from reference TRBV19 and TRBJ1-1, reads DGGITQSPKYLFRKEGQNVTLSCEQNLNHDAMYWYRQDPGQGLRLIYYSQIVNDFQKGDIAEGYSVSREKKESFPLTVTSAQKNPTAFYLCASSGRGTGELNTEAFFGQGTRLTVV.

This chain joins TRBV11-3 and TRBJ1-2; 8 bases fit TRBD1. The CDR3 has 18 amino acids. Per the germline V gene, CDR1 is SGHNT and CDR2 is YENEEA. With V trimmed by 3 bases and J by 3 bases, 15 bases remained unmatched. The CDR3 nucleotides are TGTGCCAGCAGCTTTAAGCTGGACAGGGTCCTCGGTGACTATGGCTACACCTTC. Protein sequence: CASSFKLDRVLGDYGYTF.

V is TRBV30 and J is TRBJ1-6; weak D call: TRBD1 (6 bases). This CDR3 is built from 17 residues. V was shortened by 0 bases and J by 8 bases, with 20 bases between the two germline ends. Germline V gives CDR1 GTSNPN, CDR2 SVGIG (reference sequence). The CDR3 DNA sequence: TGTGCCTGGAGTGTACAGGGCGACACTATAGGGTATTCACCCCTCCACTTT. Its protein product is CAWSVQGDTIGYSPLHF.

The genes are TRBV9 and TRBJ1-1; D unclear. With 3 bases removed from V and 3 bases from J, the gap between germline ends came to 12 bases. The CDR3 consists of 14 residues. Germline CDR1 is SGDLS and CDR2 is YYNGEE. In DNA form, the CDR3 reads TGTGCCAGCAGCGCTTTAACAGCCGACACTGAAGCTTTCTTT. Protein sequence: CASSALTADTEAFF.

V is TRBV6-5 and J is TRBJ2-1; 7 bases are shared with TRBD1. Germline values: CDR1 MNHEY, CDR2 SVGAGI. The J segment lost 0 bases and the V segment lost 6 bases, leaving 5 bases of the junction unmatched. The CDR3 covers 15 residues. The CDR3 region is CASRTGSSSYNEQFF. In nucleotides, the CDR3 is TGTGCCAGCAGGACAGGGTCCTCCTCCTACAATGAGCAGTTCTTC.

The chain couples TRBV30 to TRBJ2-4, with D possibly TRBD1 on 6 matching bases. Germline-derived CDR1 and CDR2 are GTSNPN and SVGIG (reference sequence). V was trimmed by 5 bases and J by 0 bases, leaving 11 bases between them. The CDR3 is made up of 14 amino acids. The DNA of the CDR3 is TGTGCCTGGGCCCTAGGGGGAGCCAAAAACATTCAGTACTTC. This translates into CAWALGGAKNIQYF.